These T cell receptor beta chains were read from a single sample in a study of T cell clones after liver transplantation. Profiling relied on immunoSEQ multiplex PCR, and the TCRdb table lists in-frame clones only, not all of them. The sample holds over 14,000 clones, under 90% seen once. This sample comprised CD8+ T cells from blood, obtained around 44 months after liver transplant. The receptors were gathered from a human patient who received a liver transplant. Some of the T cells might come from the graft donor. The CDR3 runs from the conserved cysteine through the conserved F or W. D genes are given only for firm matches. Where a row states a size, it is once, few, many or the class of an expanded clone; other rows omit it.

TRBD1	TRBV27	TRBJ2-5	.	TGTGCCAGCAGTCCCGGGACAGCCAAAGAGACCCAGTACTTC	CASSPGTAKETQYF
.	TRBV6-5	TRBJ1-1	.	TGTGCCAGCAGTTACTCTGGGTTGAACACTGAAGCTTTCTTT	CASSYSGLNTEAFF
TRBD1	TRBV28	TRBJ1-6	.	TGTGCCAGCAGCCCCGACAGGGGTGGGTCACCCCTCCACTTT	CASSPDRGGSPLHF
TRBD2	TRBV10-3	TRBJ2-3	once	TGTGCCATCATTTCTGCGGGAGGGGGGAAGACAGATACGCAGTATTTT	CAIISAGGGKTDTQYF
.	TRBV5-6	TRBJ1-1	.	TGTGCCAGCAGCTTGGGGTCCAACCCCACTGAAGCTTTCTTT	CASSLGSNPTEAFF
.	TRBV2	TRBJ1-1	.	TGTGCCAGCAGTGAAGTAGGAGGGACTGAAGCTTTCTTT	CASSEVGGTEAFF
.	TRBV5-1	TRBJ2-7	.	TGCGCCAGCAGCTTTTATGACCTAGCCTACGAGCAGTACTTC	CASSFYDLAYEQYF
.	TRBV2	TRBJ1-5	.	TGTGCCAGCAGTGGGGGATACTATAGCAATCAGCCCCAGCATTTT	CASSGGYYSNQPQHF
.	TRBV30	TRBJ2-7	.	TGTGCCTGGGGTCACCGGCGAGGGTCGGTTTACGAGCAGTACTTC	CAWGHRRGSVYEQYF
.	TRBV5-6	TRBJ1-2	.	TGTGCCAGCAGCTTGGACGGAAAGGAGCTCTATGGCTACACCTTC	CASSLDGKELYGYTF
.	TRBV6-4	TRBJ2-2	.	TGTGCCAGCAGAGAAGTAAACCAGGGATCCACCGGGGAGCTGTTTTTT	CASREVNQGSTGELFF
.	TRBV7-9	TRBJ1-2	.	TGTGCCAGCAGCTTAAGTATAGGAAACTATGGCTACACCTTC	CASSLSIGNYGYTF
TRBD1	TRBV28	TRBJ2-7	.	TGTGCCAGTTCGACAGGGATAACCTACGAGCAGTACTTC	CASSTGITYEQYF
.	TRBV5-1	TRBJ2-7	.	TGCGCCAGCAGCTTCCGAGGGGCCTCCTACGAGCAGTACTTC	CASSFRGASYEQYF
.	TRBV7-6	TRBJ2-1	.	TGTGCCAGCAGCTTAGGGGCGGTAGTCCTTGGGACAATCGACAATGAGCAGTTCTTC	CASSLGAVVLGTIDNEQFF
.	TRBV5-1	TRBJ2-3	.	TGCGCCAGCAGCTTAATAGGGGATACGCAGTATTTT	CASSLIGDTQYF
.	TRBV7-2	TRBJ2-7	.	TGTGCCAGCAGCTTAGGGGCTGGGCAGTACTTC	CASSLGAGQYF
.	TRBV10-1	TRBJ2-2	.	TGCGCCAGCAGTCCGGGGGCCGGGGAGCTGTTTTTT	CASSPGAGELFF
.	TRBV2	TRBJ1-1	.	TGTGCCAGCAGTGACGGGGAGAACACTGAAGCTTTCTTT	CASSDGENTEAFF
.	TRBV19	TRBJ2-2	.	TGTGCCAGTAGTATTCGTCCCTCCGACGGGGAGCTGTTTTTT	CASSIRPSDGELFF
.	TRBV7-9	TRBJ2-7	once	TGTGTCAGCAGCTCGGACCGGTACGAGCAGTACTTC	CVSSSDRYEQYF
.	TRBV28	TRBJ2-1	.	TGTGCCAGTCGGGACATTGACAATGAGCAGTTCTTC	CASRDIDNEQFF
.	TRBV7-9	TRBJ1-5	.	TGTGCCAGCAGCTTAGCGCAATCCAATCAGCCCCAGCATTTT	CASSLAQSNQPQHF
.	TRBV29-1	TRBJ2-2	.	TGCAGCGTGGCAGTTCAACCCGGGGAGCTGTTTTTT	CSVAVQPGELFF
.	TRBV27	TRBJ2-7	once	TGTGCCAGCACCTCCGGGAGCTTGAGCGAGCAGTACTTC	CASTSGSLSEQYF
TRBD2	TRBV29-1	TRBJ2-7	.	TGCAGCGTTGAAGAAACCGGGACTACGGCGTACGAGCAGTACTTC	CSVEETGTTAYEQYF
TRBD1	TRBV5-4	TRBJ2-7	medium-sized	TGTGCCAGCAGCCTTTGGACAGGGGCCCACGAGCAGTACTTC	CASSLWTGAHEQYF
TRBD1	TRBV2	TRBJ1-4	.	TGTGCCAGACGCGATGGGGCAGGGGGGGAAAAACTGTTTTTT	CARRDGAGGEKLFF
.	TRBV7-9	TRBJ1-2	medium-sized	TGTGCCAGCACCCCCGGGCGGGGAGGCTACACCTTC	CASTPGRGGYTF
TRBD2	TRBV5-4	TRBJ2-3	medium-sized	TGTGCCAGCAGCGCGGGACTAGCGGGAAAGGGCACAGATACGCAGTATTTT	CASSAGLAGKGTDTQYF
.	TRBV6-9	TRBJ2-2	.	TGTGCCAGCAACGGGACCGGGGAGCTGTTTTTT	CASNGTGELFF
TRBD1	TRBV7-9	TRBJ2-7	.	TGTGCCAGCAGCTTAGCGCTAGGACAGGGGACGGGATCCTACGAGCAGTACTTC	CASSLALGQGTGSYEQYF
TRBD2	TRBV9	TRBJ2-7	.	TGTGCCAGCAGCCCACTAGCGGGAGATTGGGGCGAGCAGTACTTC	CASSPLAGDWGEQYF
TRBD2	TRBV27	TRBJ2-5	once	TGTGCCAGCAGTTTATTCGGGGGGGCGGCGACCTTAGCGGGGCAAGAGACCCAGTACTTC	CASSLFGGAATLAGQETQYF
TRBD2	TRBV7-2	TRBJ2-2	.	TGTGCCAGCAGCTTGTTTCGGGAGGTGGGCACCGGGGAGCTGTTTTTT	CASSLFREVGTGELFF
.	TRBV10-3	TRBJ1-2	.	TGTGCCATCAGACAACAGGGTTATGTCGATGGCTACACCTTC	CAIRQQGYVDGYTF
TRBD2	TRBV4-1	TRBJ2-7	.	TGCGCCAGCAGCCAACCGGGACTAGTATACGAGCAGTACTTC	CASSQPGLVYEQYF
.	TRBV21-1	TRBJ1-5	.	TGTGCCAGCAGCTCCCTGTGGACAGGGAAGGCAGGAAAGCCCCAGCATTTT	CASSSLWTGKAGKPQHF
.	TRBV5-4	TRBJ2-3	.	TGTGCCAGCAGCTTGGAATCCGGGTTAAGAACAGATACGCAGTATTTT	CASSLESGLRTDTQYF
.	TRBV28	TRBJ2-2	medium-sized	TGTGCCAGCAGTTTTCGGGGTGCCGGGGAGCTGTTTTTT	CASSFRGAGELFF
.	TRBV27	TRBJ2-5	.	TGTGCCAGCAGCCGTCTAGGCTCTCAAGAGACCCAGTACTTC	CASSRLGSQETQYF
TRBD2	TRBV7-3	TRBJ2-3	.	TGTGCCACCTCAGAGCGGGGGGGATCCACAGATACGCAGTATTTT	CATSERGGSTDTQYF
.	TRBV4-1	TRBJ2-5	.	TGCGCCAGCAGCCGTGGCGGCGAAGAGACCCAGTACTTC	CASSRGGEETQYF
.	TRBV19	TRBJ2-1	.	TGTGCCAGTCGAGACAGTATCTCCTACAATGAGCAGTTCTTC	CASRDSISYNEQFF
.	TRBV19	TRBJ1-5	.	TGTGCCAGTAGTATGCCTACTGGAAATCAGCCCCAGCATTTT	CASSMPTGNQPQHF
.	TRBV19	TRBJ1-1	few	TGTGCCAGTAGCCTAGCGGACACCCTTAATGAAGCTTTCTTT	CASSLADTLNEAFF
.	TRBV27	TRBJ2-2	once	TGTGCCATCCGGGGGGCCGTGGGGGAGCTGTTTTTT	CAIRGAVGELFF
.	TRBV6-5	TRBJ2-6	.	TGTGCCAGCAGTTCCCTCCACTCTGGGGCCAACGTCCTGACTTTC	CASSSLHSGANVLTF
TRBD2	TRBV27	TRBJ2-1	.	TGTGCCAGCAGTCCCCTCATCCTCCTAGCGGGAGTTGTCTATGAGCAGTTCTTC	CASSPLILLAGVVYEQFF
TRBD2	TRBV30	TRBJ2-1	.	TGTGCCTGGATGGTAGCGGGAGTTCGAGATGAGCAGTTCTTC	CAWMVAGVRDEQFF
.	TRBV5-4	TRBJ2-7	once	TGTGCCAGCAGCTTGGGCCCGGCCTACGAGCAGTACTTC	CASSLGPAYEQYF
.	TRBV7-9	TRBJ2-5	.	TGTGCCAGCAGCACCTGGGACCCAGCGGAGACCCAGTACTTC	CASSTWDPAETQYF
TRBD1	TRBV27	TRBJ1-5	.	TGTGCCAGCCACGGACAGGGAGGGGTGAGCAATCAGCCCCAGCATTTT	CASHGQGGVSNQPQHF
TRBD1	TRBV18	TRBJ1-5	.	TGTGCCAGCTCACTAGGACAGGGGGCTAATCAGCCCCAGCATTTT	CASSLGQGANQPQHF
.	TRBV19	TRBJ2-3	.	TGTGCCAGCTCCAGTGATTATGAAGGCACAGATACGCAGTATTTT	CASSSDYEGTDTQYF